These 9 T cell receptor beta chains came from one sample sequenced in a study of shared clonotypes between healthy human individuals. Clones were sequenced by immunoSEQ multiplex PCR, and TCRdb holds only the in-frame ones, with some missing. In the table there are around 200,000 clones, 85% to 95% of which are singletons. Source material: naive CD4+ T cells sorted from blood. Subset indicated: CD45RA+ positively selected. These receptors all stem from a woman in her twenties or thirties in good health.

This clone showed up just once. The rearrangement links TRBV11-2 to TRBJ2-7; TRBD2 matches at 9 bases. J was trimmed by 4 bases and V by 6 bases; bases with no gene match: 22. This CDR3 comprises 19 residues. Germline V gene lookup returns CDR1 SGHAT and CDR2 FQNNGV. CDR3 nucleotides: TGTGCCAGCAGACCCATCTGGGCGGGAGGGGACTCCGAAGAATACGAGCAGTACTTC. It translates to CASRPIWAGGDSEEYEQYF.

The chain employs TRBV5-1 and TRBJ2-7; 16 bases fit TRBD2. Germline CDR1 SGHRS, CDR2 YFSETQ. This CDR3 is 17 amino acids long. The junction had 9 bases not matched to a gene; V was cut back by 2 bases and J by 7 bases. CDR3 in amino acids: CASSFGTSGRGNREQYF. The CDR3 DNA reads as TGCGCCAGCAGCTTCGGGACTAGCGGGAGGGGTAATAGAGAGCAGTACTTC. The variable domain in full, completed from reference TRBV5-1 and TRBJ2-7, reads KAGVTQTPRYLIKTRGQQVTLSCSPISGHRSVSWYQQTPGQGLQFLFEYFSETQRNKGNFPGRFSGRQFSNSRSEMNVSTLELGDSALYLCASSFGTSGRGNREQYFGPGTRLTVT.

V gene TRBV18 combines with J gene TRBJ1-5; 8 bases map to TRBD1. Germline CDR1 is KGHSH and CDR2 is LQKENI. This CDR3 contains 15 residues. V gave up 5 bases and J gave up 5 bases; unmatched junction bases: 8. The CDR3 bases are TGTGCCAGCTCAAAGGGACAGGCGGAAGATCAGCCCCAGCATTTT. Protein product: CASSKGQAEDQPQHF.

CDR3 region: CASSLATGVSEQYF. The CDR3 DNA is TGTGCCAGCAGTTTAGCAACAGGGGTAAGCGAGCAGTACTTC. The genes are TRBV28 and TRBJ2-7; 7 bases align to TRBD1. Germline V gene sequence: CDR1 MDHEN, CDR2 SYDVKM. V lost 2 bases, J lost 6 bases, and 7 bases stayed unmatched. This CDR3 has 14 residues.

V is TRBV10-1 and J is TRBJ1-1, with D possibly matching TRBD1 (6 bases). V dropped 0 bases and J dropped 11 bases, with 13 bases sitting between them. The CDR3 has 13 residues. CDR1 and CDR2 from the germline V gene are WNHNN and SYGVQD (reference sequence). Here the CDR3 DNA reads TGCGCCAGCAGTGAGTCGGGGGCGCGGTTGGCTTTCTTT. Its translation: CASSESGARLAFF.

V is TRBV7-9 and J is TRBJ2-7, with TRBD2 identical over 7 bases. Germline V gives CDR1 SEHNR, CDR2 FQNEAQ (reference sequence). The CDR3 is 16 amino acids. V was pared by 4 bases and J by 7 bases, with 16 bases of the junction left unmatched. CDR3 amino acids: CASSSPDSSRGREQYF. CDR3 bases: TGTGCCAGCAGCTCCCCTGACTCCTCGCGGGGGAGGGAGCAGTACTTC.

The chain combines TRBV7-2 with TRBJ2-7; D gene unclear. V gave up 0 bases and J gave up 2 bases, with 8 bases separating them. The CDR3 consists of 14 residues. In germline, CDR1 is SGHTA, CDR2 FQGNSA. CDR3 protein: CASSLAGSPYEQYF. DNA of the CDR3: TGTGCCAGCAGCTTAGCGGGCAGCCCCTACGAGCAGTACTTC.

This clone came up a few times. Other nucleotide sequences from this sample produce the same CDR3. The chain carries TRBV18 and TRBJ2-1; D is uncertain. This CDR3 has 11 residues. V lost 2 bases and J 5 bases, leaving 1 base between the germline ends. CDR1 and CDR2 (germline): KGHSH, LQKENI. Here the CDR3 reads CASSPDNEQFF. In DNA, the CDR3 is TGTGCCAGCTCACCAGACAATGAGCAGTTCTTC.

This chain connects TRBV7-2 to TRBJ1-2; 8 nucleotides align to TRBD1. Germline V gives CDR1 SGHTA, CDR2 FQGNSA. The CDR3 covers 13 residues. J was trimmed by 10 bases and V by 7 bases; bases with no gene match: 11. The CDR3 is CASILAGGTDYTF. The CDR3 DNA is TGTGCCAGCATATTGGCAGGGGGCACCGACTACACCTTC.